Listed below are T cell receptor beta chains from one sample, sequenced in a study of blood T cell repertoires in COVID-19. Some clones are missing from TCRdb's copy, which holds only in-frame ones; the method was immunoSEQ multiplex PCR. The sample comprises about 94,000 clones, approximately 83% of which are singletons, and roughly 6.3% rests with the top ten. Sequences were obtained from peripheral blood. The origin of the receptors is a man aged 55 to 70 with acute or convalescent COVID-19. CDR3s leave out the opening cysteine and the closing phenylalanine or tryptophan.

J,V,CDR3
TRBJ1-2,TRBV29-1,SVGDRGIGDYGYT
TRBJ1-5,TRBV27,ASSLIQGNQPQH
TRBJ1-1,TRBV5-6,ASNSPRGGALGTEAF
TRBJ1-2,TRBV19,ASRKSRGLKGGYGYT
TRBJ1-2,TRBV9,ASSVESGGANYGYT
TRBJ2-5,TRBV11-3,ASSFHRDQGVETQY
TRBJ1-5,TRBV12-3/TRBV12-4,ASSSGQGQPQH
TRBJ2-5,TRBV7-2,ASSRTAVGETQY
TRBJ1-1,TRBV4-1,ASSQAIQGAQTEAF
TRBJ2-3,TRBV9,ASSVKTSGGLTDTQY
TRBJ1-6,TRBV7-9,ASSAQGRYNSPLH
TRBJ2-5,TRBV5-4,ASRPGLELETQY
TRBJ1-4,TRBV6-5,ASSYSTGGNEKLF
TRBJ2-2,TRBV7-3,ASSYGGDGGELF
TRBJ1-2,TRBV7-9,ASSRDRGVDGYT
TRBJ1-2,TRBV10-1,ASSEDTNYGYT
TRBJ2-7,TRBV7-2,ASSETGRSYEQY
TRBJ2-7,TRBV7-6,ASSLALSGQLYEQY
TRBJ2-7,TRBV9,ASSVGTADYEQY
TRBJ1-1,TRBV11-3,ASSSDTPNTEAF
TRBJ1-1,TRBV19,ASHRDREGNTEAF
TRBJ1-3,TRBV19,ASSIDGSSGNTIY
TRBJ1-2,TRBV12-3/TRBV12-4,ASSPNNYGYT
TRBJ2-2,TRBV2,ASNKGLAGGPDTGELF
TRBJ1-6,TRBV10-3,AIAGGNDNSPLH
TRBJ2-7,TRBV5-1,ASDPGGTGNYEQY
TRBJ2-1,TRBV9,ASSLSGGYNEQF
TRBJ1-2,TRBV9,ASSPRQGDGDGYT
TRBJ1-2,TRBV9,ASSVRAGTGSYGYT
TRBJ2-5,TRBV11-2,ASSLKLAGSSQY
TRBJ2-7,TRBV19,ASSSSPSYEQY
TRBJ1-1,TRBV3-1/TRBV3-2,ASSPLTGQGLTEAF
TRBJ2-3,TRBV10-3,AISEWRGRGSTDTQY
TRBJ1-3,TRBV2,ASSREDSNSGNTIY
TRBJ1-6,TRBV5-1,ASSPTPTGLNSPLH
TRBJ1-2,TRBV7-9,ASSLGPYQTGEYGYT
TRBJ2-5,TRBV9,ASSVPQTTSGGALETQY
TRBJ1-5,TRBV30,AWRQGVVDQPQH
TRBJ1-1,TRBV9,ASSVEGQGALAEAF
TRBJ2-1,TRBV7-2,ASSFIRSTGGSYNEQF
TRBJ2-5,TRBV30,AWGTGGETQY